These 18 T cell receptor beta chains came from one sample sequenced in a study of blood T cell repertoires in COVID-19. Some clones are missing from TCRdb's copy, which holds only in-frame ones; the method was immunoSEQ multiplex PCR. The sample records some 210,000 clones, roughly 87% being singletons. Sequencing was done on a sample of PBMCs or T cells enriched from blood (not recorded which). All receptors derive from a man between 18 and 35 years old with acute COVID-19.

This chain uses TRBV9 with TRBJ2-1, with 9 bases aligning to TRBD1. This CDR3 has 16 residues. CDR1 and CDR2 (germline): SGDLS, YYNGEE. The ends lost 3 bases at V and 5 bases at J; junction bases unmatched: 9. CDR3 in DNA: TGTGCCAGCAGCGCACCAGGACAGGGGAGAAACAATGAGCAGTTCTTC. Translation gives CASSAPGQGRNNEQFF.

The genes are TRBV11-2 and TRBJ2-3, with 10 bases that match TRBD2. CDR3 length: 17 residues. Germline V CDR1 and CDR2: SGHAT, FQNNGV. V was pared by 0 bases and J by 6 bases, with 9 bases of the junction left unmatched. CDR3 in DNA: TGTGCCAGCAGCTTAGACCGGGAGCGGGAGGGAGGTGATACGCAGTATTTT. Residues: CASSLDREREGGDTQYF. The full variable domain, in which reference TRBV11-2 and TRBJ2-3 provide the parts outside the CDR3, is EAGVAQSPRYKIIEKRQSVAFWCNPISGHATLYWYQQILGQGPKLLIQFQNNGVVDDSQLPKDRFSAERLKGVDSTLKIQPAKLEDSAVYLCASSLDREREGGDTQYFGPGTRLTVL.

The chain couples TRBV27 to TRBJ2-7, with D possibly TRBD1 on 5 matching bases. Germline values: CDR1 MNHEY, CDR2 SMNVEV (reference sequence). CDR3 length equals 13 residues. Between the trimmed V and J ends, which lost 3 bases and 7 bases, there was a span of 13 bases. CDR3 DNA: TGTGCCAGCAGTTTCCTTGGGGCTGGGGAGCAGTACTTC. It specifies CASSFLGAGEQYF.

This CDR3 is CASRPEGREQYF. In DNA form, the CDR3 reads TGTGCCAGCCGCCCGGAGGGGAGGGAGCAGTACTTC. This chain links TRBV2 with TRBJ2-7, with TRBD2 as a possible D gene (6 bases). V was cut by 8 bases and J by 7 bases, with 15 bases left in between. The CDR3 contains 12 residues. Germline CDR1 and CDR2: SNHLY and FYNNEI.

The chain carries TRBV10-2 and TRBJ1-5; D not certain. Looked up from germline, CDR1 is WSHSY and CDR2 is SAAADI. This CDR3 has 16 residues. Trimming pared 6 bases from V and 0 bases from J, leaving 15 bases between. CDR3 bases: TGCGCCAGCAGGGACTGGAGCCAGAGTAGCAATCAGCCCCAGCATTTT. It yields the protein CASRDWSQSSNQPQHF.

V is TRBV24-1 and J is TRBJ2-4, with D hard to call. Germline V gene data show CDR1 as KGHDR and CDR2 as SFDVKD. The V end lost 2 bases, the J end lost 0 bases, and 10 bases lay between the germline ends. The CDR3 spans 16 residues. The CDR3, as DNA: TGTGCCACCAGTGATTGCCCGGCTAGAGCCAAAAACATTCAGTACTTC. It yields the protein CATSDCPARAKNIQYF.

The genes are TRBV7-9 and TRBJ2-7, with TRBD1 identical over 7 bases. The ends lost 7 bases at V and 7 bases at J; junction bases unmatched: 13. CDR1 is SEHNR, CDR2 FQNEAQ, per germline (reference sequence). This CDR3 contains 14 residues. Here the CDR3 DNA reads TGTGCCAGCACCGAGGGGACAGAAGCGAGGGAGCAGTACTTC. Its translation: CASTEGTEAREQYF.

CDR3 in amino acids: CASSQEIGGSLKTQYF. For the CDR3, the DNA is TGCGCCAGCAGCCAAGAAATTGGTGGGAGTCTAAAGACCCAGTACTTC. This chain connects TRBV4-1 to TRBJ2-5, with a weak D call TRBD2 (5 bases). Trimming cost V 0 bases and J 6 bases, with 17 bases left between them. CDR1 and CDR2 (germline): MGHRA, YSYEKL. CDR3 length equals 16 residues.

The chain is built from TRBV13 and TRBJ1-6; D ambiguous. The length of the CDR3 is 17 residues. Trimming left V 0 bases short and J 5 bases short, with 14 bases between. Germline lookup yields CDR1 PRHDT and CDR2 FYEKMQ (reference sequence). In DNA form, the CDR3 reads TGTGCCAGCAGCTTAGGCCCAGGTTTGATTAATAATTCACCCCTCCACTTT. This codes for CASSLGPGLINNSPLHF. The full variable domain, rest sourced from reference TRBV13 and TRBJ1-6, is AAGVIQSPRHLIKEKRETATLKCYPIPRHDTVYWYQQGPGQDPQFLISFYEKMQSDKGSIPDRFSAQQFSDYHSELNMSSLELGDSALYFCASSLGPGLINNSPLHFGNGTRLTVT.

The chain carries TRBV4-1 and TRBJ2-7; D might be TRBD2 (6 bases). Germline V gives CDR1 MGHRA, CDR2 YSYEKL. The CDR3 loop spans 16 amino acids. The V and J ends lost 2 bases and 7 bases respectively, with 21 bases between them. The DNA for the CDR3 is TGCGCCAGCAGCCAACGGGAGCCCTCCGGATCGGGGGAGCAGTACTTC. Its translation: CASSQREPSGSGEQYF.

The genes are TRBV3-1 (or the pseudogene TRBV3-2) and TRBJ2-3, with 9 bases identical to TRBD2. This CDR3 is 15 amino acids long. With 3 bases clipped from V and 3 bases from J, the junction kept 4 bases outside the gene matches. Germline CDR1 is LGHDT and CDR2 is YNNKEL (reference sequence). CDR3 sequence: CASSQGSGRTDTQYF. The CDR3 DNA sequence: TGTGCCAGCAGCCAGGGTAGCGGGAGAACAGATACGCAGTATTTT.

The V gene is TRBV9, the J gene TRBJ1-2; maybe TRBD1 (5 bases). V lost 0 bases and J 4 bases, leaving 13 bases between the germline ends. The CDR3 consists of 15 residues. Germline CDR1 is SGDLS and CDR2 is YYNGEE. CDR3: CASSVVGDSFYGYTF. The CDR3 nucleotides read TGTGCCAGCAGCGTAGTTGGTGACAGCTTCTATGGCTACACCTTC.

The CDR3 spells CASTTGGAGTEAFF. CDR3 DNA: TGTGCCAGCACCACAGGGGGCGCCGGCACTGAAGCTTTCTTT. The rearrangement uses TRBV6-5 and TRBJ1-1, with 9 bases matching TRBD1. Germline CDR1 MNHEY, CDR2 SVGAGI. The CDR3 is 14 amino acids. V lost 7 bases to trimming and J lost 4 bases; unmatched junction nucleotides: 7.

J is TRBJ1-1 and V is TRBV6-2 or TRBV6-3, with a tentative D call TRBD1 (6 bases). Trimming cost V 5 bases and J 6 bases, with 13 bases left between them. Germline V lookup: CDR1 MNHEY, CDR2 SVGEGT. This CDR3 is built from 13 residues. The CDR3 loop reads CASSGYREAEAFF. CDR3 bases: TGTGCCAGCAGTGGATACAGGGAAGCTGAAGCTTTCTTT.

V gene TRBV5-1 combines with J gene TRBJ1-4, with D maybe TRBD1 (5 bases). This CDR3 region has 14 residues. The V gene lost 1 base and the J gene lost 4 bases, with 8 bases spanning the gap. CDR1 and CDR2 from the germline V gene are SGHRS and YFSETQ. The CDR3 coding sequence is TGCGCCAGCAGCTTGAGACAGATTAATGAAAAACTGTTTTTT. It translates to CASSLRQINEKLFF.

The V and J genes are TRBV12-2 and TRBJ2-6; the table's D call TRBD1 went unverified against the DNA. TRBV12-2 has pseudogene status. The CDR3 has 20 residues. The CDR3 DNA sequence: TGTGCAAGTCGCTTAGCCGAGGAAGGACAGGGCACCTCTGGGGCCAACGTCCTGACTTTC. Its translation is CASRLAEEGQGTSGANVLTF.

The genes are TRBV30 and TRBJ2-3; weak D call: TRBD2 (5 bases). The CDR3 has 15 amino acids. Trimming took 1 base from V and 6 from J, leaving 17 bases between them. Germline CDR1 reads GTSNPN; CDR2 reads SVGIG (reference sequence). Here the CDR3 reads CAWSAGGAGEDTQYF. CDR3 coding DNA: TGTGCCTGGAGTGCCGGTGGTGCGGGCGAGGATACGCAGTATTTT.

DNA of the CDR3: TGCGCCAGCAGCCTGGAGGGGGATCGAGCTTTCTTT. This gives the protein CASSLEGDRAFF. The chain has TRBV5-1 and TRBJ1-1; TRBD1 might be the D (6 bases). The V end lost 4 bases, the J end lost 10 bases, and 14 bases lay between the germline ends. Germline CDR1 reads SGHRS; CDR2 reads YFSETQ. The CDR3 totals 12 residues.